This T cell receptor beta chain was sequenced for a study of T cells in Graves' hyperthyroidism and ophthalmopathy. Germline V gene data show CDR1 as KGHDR and CDR2 as SFDVKD. The CDR3 loop spans 16 amino acids. V dropped 2 bases and J dropped 0 bases, with 10 bases sitting between them. It was RNA transcripts that yielded the amplified TCR beta CDR3 regions. HTBI primers drove first-round RT-PCR of the TCR CDR3. In TCRdb, the multiplex PCR reads were re-called with MiXCR into one record per CDR3 protein. The top ten clones hold around 62% of a sample with about 270,000 distinct CDR3 sequences, about 20% of them seen once. General observations from the study: Ophthalmopathy, which appeared later, was predicted by the model a median about 6 months before onset.

Using around 10 ml of fresh peripheral blood, PBMCs were prepared. The table lists this clonotype with a few counts. Its antigen is undetermined. Material for sequencing was blood. The rearrangement joins TRBV24-1 to TRBJ2-1; D gene unclear. The sequence came from a man aged 25 to 45 with Graves' ophthalmopathy. DNA for the CDR3: TGTGCCACCAGTGATTACGGCTTCAGCTCCTACAATGAGCAGTTCTTC. It is translated as CATSDYGFSSYNEQFF.